This T cell receptor beta chain came from a study of cytomegalovirus exposure and HLA in healthy donors. Vbeta (60) and Jbeta (13) primers were used in the PCR. Sequencing used immunoSEQ multiplex PCR; TCRdb keeps in-frame clones, though not all of them. The sample contains about 140,000 clones, 66% of which appear only once. This CDR3 contains 13 residues. V lost 8 bases to trimming and J lost 8 bases; unmatched junction nucleotides: 6. Looked up from germline, CDR1 is MDHEN and CDR2 is SYDVKM. The sequenced material came from PBMCs. The rearrangement links TRBV28 to TRBJ1-4; 9 bases map to TRBD1. The sequence came from a woman aged 55-69 years in good health and CMV-seronegative. The CDR3 protein is CASGTGRGEKLFF. DNA for the CDR3: TGTGCCAGCGGGACAGGGAGGGGAGAAAAACTGTTTTTT.